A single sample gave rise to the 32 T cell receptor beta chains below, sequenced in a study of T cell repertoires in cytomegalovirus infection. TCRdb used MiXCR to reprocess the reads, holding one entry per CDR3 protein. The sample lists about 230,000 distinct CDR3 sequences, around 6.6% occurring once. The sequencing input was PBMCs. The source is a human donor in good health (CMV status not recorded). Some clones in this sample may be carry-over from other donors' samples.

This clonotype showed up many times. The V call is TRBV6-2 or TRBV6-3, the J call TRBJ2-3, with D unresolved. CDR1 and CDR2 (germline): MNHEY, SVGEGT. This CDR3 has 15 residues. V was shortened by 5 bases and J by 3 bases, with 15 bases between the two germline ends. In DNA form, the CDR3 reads TGTGCCAGCAGTGCCGAATACCCTGGTACAGATACGCAGTATTTT. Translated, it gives CASSAEYPGTDTQYF.

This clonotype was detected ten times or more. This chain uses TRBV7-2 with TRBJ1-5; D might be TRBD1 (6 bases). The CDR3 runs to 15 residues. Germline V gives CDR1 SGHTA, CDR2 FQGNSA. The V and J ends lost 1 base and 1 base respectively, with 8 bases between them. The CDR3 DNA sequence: TGTGCCAGCAGCTTAGGACAGGAGAGCAATCAGCCCCAGCATTTT. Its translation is CASSLGQESNQPQHF.

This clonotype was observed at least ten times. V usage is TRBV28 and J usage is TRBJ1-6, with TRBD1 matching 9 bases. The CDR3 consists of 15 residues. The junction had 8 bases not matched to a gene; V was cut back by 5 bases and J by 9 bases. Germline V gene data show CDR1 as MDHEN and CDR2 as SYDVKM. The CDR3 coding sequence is TGTGCCAGCAGTCCATTGGACAGGGGAGCTTCACCCCTCCACTTT. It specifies CASSPLDRGASPLHF.

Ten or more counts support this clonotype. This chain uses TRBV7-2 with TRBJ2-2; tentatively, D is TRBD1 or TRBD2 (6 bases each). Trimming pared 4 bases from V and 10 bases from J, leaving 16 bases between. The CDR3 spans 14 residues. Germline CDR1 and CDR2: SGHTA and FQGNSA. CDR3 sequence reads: CASSSLTGAAELFF. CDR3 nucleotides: TGTGCCAGCAGCTCCCTCACGGGGGCGGCGGAGCTGTTTTTT.

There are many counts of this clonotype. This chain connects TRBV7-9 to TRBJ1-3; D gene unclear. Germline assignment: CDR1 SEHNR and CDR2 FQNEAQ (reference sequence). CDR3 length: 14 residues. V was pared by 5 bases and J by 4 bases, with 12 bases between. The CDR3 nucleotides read TGTGCCAGCAGCGGAAGAATCTTCGGAAACACCATATATTTT. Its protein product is CASSGRIFGNTIYF.

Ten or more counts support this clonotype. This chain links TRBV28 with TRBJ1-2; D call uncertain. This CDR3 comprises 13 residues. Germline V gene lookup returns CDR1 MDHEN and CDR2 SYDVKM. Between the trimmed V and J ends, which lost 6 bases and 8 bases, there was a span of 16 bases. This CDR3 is CASSRGPEMGYTF. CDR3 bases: TGTGCCAGCAGCCGTGGGCCCGAAATGGGCTACACCTTC.

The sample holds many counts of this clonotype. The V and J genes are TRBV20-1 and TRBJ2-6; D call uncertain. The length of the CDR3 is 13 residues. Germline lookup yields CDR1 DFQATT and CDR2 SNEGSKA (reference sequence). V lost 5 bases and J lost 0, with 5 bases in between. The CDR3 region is CSAQSSGANVLTF. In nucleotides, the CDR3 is TGCAGTGCTCAGAGCTCTGGGGCCAACGTCCTGACTTTC.

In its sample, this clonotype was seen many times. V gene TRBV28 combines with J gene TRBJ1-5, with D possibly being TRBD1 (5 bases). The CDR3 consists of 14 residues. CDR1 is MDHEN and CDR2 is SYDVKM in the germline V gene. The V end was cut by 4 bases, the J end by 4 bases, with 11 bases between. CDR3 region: CASSSGFGNQPQHF. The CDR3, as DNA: TGTGCCAGCAGTTCAGGGTTTGGGAATCAGCCCCAGCATTTT.

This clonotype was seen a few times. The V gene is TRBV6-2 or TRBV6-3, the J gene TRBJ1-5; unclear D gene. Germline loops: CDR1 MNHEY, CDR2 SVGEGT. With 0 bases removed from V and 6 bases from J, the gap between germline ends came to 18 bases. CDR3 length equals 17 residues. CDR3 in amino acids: CASSYSVGRSTSQPQHF. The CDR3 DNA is TGTGCCAGCAGTTACTCGGTTGGCAGGTCGACTAGTCAGCCCCAGCATTTT.

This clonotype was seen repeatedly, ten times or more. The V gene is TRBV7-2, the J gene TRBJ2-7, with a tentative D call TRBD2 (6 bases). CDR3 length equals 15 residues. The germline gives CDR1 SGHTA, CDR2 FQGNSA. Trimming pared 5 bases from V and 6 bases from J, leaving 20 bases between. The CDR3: CASSLRGLREGEQYF. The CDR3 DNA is TGTGCCAGCAGCCTTCGGGGGTTGAGGGAAGGCGAGCAGTACTTC.

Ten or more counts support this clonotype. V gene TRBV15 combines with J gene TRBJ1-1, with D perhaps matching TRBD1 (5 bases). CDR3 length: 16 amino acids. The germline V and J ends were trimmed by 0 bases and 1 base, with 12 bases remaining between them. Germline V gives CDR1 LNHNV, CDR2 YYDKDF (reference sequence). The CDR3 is CATSRDPGRSNTEAFF. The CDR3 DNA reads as TGTGCCACCAGCAGAGACCCGGGACGATCGAACACTGAAGCTTTCTTT.

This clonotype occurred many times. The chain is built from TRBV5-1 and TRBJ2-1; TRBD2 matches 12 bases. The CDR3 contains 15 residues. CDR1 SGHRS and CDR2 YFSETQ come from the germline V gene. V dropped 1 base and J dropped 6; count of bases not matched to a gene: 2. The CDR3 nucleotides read TGCGCCAGCAGCTTGATGACTAGCGGGGGCAATGAGCAGTTCTTC. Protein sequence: CASSLMTSGGNEQFF.

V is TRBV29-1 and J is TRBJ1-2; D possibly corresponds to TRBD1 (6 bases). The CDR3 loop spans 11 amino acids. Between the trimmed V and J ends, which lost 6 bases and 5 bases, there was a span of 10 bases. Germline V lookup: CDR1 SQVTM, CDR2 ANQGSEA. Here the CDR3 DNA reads TGCAGCGTGGGCACAGGGTATGGCTACACCTTC. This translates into CSVGTGYGYTF.

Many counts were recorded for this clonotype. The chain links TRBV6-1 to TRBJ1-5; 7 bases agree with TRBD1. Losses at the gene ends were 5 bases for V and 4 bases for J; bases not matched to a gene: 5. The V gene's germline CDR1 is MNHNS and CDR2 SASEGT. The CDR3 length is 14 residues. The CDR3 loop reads CASSRQGLNQPQHF. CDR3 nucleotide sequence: TGTGCCAGCAGTAGACAGGGACTTAATCAGCCCCAGCATTTT.

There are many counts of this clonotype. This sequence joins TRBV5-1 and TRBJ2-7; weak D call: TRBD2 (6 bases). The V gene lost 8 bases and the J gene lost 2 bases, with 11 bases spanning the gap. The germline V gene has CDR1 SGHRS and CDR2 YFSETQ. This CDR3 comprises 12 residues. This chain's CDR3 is CASMGGTYEQYF. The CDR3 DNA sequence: TGCGCCAGTATGGGGGGTACCTACGAGCAGTACTTC.

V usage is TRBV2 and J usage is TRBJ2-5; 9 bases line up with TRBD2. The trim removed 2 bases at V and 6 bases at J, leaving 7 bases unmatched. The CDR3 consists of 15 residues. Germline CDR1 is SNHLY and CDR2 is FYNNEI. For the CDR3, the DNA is TGTGCCAGCAGTGAAATTAGCGGGGGTCGGCAGACCCAGTACTTC. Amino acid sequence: CASSEISGGRQTQYF. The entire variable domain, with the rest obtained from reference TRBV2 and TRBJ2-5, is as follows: EPEVTQTPSHQVTQMGQEVILRCVPISNHLYFYWYRQILGQKVEFLVSFYNNEISEKSEIFDDQFSVERPDGSNFTLKIRSTKLEDSAMYFCASSEISGGRQTQYFGPGTRLLVL.

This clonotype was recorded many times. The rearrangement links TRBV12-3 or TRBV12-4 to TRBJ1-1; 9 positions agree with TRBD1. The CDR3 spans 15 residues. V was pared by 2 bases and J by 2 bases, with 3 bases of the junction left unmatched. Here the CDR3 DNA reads TGTGCCAGCAGTTTAAATACAGGGGGCAACACTGAAGCTTTCTTT. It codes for CASSLNTGGNTEAFF.

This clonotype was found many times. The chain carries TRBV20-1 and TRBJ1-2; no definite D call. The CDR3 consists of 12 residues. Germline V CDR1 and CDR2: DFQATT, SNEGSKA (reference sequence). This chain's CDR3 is CLPAGSNYGYTF. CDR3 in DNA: TGCCTTCCGGCAGGATCTAACTATGGCTACACCTTC.

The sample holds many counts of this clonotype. The CDR3 reads CSARPTTTSGGPRQFF. In nucleotides, the CDR3 is TGCAGTGCTAGGCCAACCACGACTAGCGGGGGGCCCAGGCAGTTCTTC. This rearrangement joins TRBV20-1 to TRBJ2-1, with TRBD2 identical over 13 bases. The germline CDR1 and CDR2 sequences are DFQATT and SNEGSKA (reference sequence). The CDR3 consists of 16 residues. V shed 3 bases and J 12 bases; nucleotides not matched to a gene: 14.

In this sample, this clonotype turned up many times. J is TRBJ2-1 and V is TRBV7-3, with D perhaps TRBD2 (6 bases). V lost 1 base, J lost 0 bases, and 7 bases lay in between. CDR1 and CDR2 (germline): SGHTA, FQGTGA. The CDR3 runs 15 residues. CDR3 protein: CASSLNGGSYNEQFF. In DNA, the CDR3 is TGTGCCAGCAGCTTAAACGGGGGCTCCTACAATGAGCAGTTCTTC.

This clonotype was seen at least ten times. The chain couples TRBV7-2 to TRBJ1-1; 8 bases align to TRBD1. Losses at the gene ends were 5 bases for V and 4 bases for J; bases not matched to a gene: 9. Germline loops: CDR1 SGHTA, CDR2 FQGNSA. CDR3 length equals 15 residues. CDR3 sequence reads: CASSPDRADSTEAFF. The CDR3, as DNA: TGTGCCAGCAGCCCGGACAGGGCAGATAGCACTGAAGCTTTCTTT.

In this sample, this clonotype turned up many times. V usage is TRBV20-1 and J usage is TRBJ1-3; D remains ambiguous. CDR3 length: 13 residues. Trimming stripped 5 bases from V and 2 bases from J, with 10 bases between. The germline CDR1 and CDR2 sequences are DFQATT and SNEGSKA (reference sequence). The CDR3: CSALSSAGNTIYF. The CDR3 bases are TGCAGTGCTCTTTCTAGCGCTGGAAACACCATATATTTT.

The CDR3 DNA sequence: TGTGCCACCAGCAGAGATCTAAGGCGGGATCAGCCCCAGCATTTT. It is translated as CATSRDLRRDQPQHF. The chain is built from TRBV15 and TRBJ1-5; D ambiguous. V was clipped by 0 bases and J by 5 bases, with 11 bases between them. Germline CDR1 and CDR2: LNHNV and YYDKDF (reference sequence). This CDR3 is 15 amino acids long. Variable domain in full (rest from reference TRBV15 and TRBJ1-5): DAMVIQNPRYQVTQFGKPVTLSCSQTLNHNVMYWYQQKSSQAPKLLFHYYDKDFNNEADTPDNFQSRRPNTSFCFLDIRSPGLGDTAMYLCATSRDLRRDQPQHFGDGTRLSIL.

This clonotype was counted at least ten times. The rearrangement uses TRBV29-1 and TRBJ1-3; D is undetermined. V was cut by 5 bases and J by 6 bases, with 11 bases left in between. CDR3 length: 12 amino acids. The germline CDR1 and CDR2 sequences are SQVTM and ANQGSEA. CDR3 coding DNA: TGCAGCGTTATTATTGGGATAAACACCATATATTTT. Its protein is CSVIIGINTIYF.

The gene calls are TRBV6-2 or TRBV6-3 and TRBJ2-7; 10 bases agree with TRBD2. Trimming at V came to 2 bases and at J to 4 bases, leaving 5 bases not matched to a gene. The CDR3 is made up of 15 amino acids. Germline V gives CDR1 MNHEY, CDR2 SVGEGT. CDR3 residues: CASSYTGLATYEQYF. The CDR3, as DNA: TGTGCCAGCAGTTACACGGGACTAGCGACGTACGAGCAGTACTTC.

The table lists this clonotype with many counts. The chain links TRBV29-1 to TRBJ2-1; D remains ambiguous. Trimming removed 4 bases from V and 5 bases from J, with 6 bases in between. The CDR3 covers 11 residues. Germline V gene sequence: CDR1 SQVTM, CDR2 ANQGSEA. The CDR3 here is CSVVRNNEQFF. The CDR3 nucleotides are TGCAGCGTTGTAAGGAACAATGAGCAGTTCTTC.

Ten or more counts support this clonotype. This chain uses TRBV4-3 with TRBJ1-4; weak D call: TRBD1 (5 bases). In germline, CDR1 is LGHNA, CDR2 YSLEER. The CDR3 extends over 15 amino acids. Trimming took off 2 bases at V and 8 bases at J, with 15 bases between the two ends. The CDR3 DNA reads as TGCGCCAGCAGCCAAAAAGGGGCATTGAGCGAAAAACTGTTTTTT. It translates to CASSQKGALSEKLFF.

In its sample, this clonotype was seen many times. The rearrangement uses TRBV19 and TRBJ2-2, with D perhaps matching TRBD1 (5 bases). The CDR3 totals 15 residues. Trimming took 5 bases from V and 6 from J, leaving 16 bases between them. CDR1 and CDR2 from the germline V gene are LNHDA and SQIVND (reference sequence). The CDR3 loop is CASSPDTHRAGELFF. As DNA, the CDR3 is TGTGCCAGTAGTCCGGACACACACCGAGCCGGGGAGCTGTTTTTT.

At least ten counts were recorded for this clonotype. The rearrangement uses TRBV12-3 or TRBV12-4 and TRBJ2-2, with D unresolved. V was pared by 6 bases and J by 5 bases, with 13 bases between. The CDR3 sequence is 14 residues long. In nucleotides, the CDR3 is TGTGCCAGCAGAGGGATCTCTAGGACCGGGGAGCTGTTTTTT. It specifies CASRGISRTGELFF.

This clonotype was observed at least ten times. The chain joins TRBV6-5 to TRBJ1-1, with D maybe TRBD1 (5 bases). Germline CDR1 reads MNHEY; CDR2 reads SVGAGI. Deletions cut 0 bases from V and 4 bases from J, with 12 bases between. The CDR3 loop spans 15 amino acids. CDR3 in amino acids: CASSYSITRATEAFF. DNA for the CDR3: TGTGCCAGCAGTTACTCCATTACCAGGGCCACTGAAGCTTTCTTT.

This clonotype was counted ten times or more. CDR3 nucleotides: TGCAGTGCTAGAGATTTAGGGGTTCAAGATACGCAGTATTTT. This gives the protein CSARDLGVQDTQYF. The chain uses TRBV20-1 and TRBJ2-3; possible D gene TRBD1, 5 bases. CDR1 is DFQATT and CDR2 is SNEGSKA in the germline V gene (reference sequence). V lost 0 bases, J lost 5 bases, and 12 bases lay in between. The CDR3 length is 14 residues.

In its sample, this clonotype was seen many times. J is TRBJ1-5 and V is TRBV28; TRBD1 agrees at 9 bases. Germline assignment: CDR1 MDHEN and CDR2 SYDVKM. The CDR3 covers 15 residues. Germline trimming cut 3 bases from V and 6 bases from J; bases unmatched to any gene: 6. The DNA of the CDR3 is TGTGCCAGCAGTTTGGTCACAGGGGGCGGTCAGCCCCAGCATTTT. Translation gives CASSLVTGGGQPQHF.